This T cell receptor beta chain was obtained from a study of blood T cell repertoires in COVID-19. Study summary: T cells, B-cell-depleted T cells, or PBMCs supplied cDNA or gDNA.

V shed 6 bases and J 14 bases; nucleotides not matched to a gene: 9. The CDR3 has 14 amino acids. CDR1 and CDR2 from the germline V gene are MDHEN and SYDVKM. Produced via immunoSEQ multiplex PCR; TCRdb's table is partial and in-frame only. The table records 60,000 to 75,000 clones, 70% to 90% of them present only once. The chain links TRBV28 to TRBJ1-6, with 11 bases fitting TRBD1. The sequencing sample was made of peripheral blood. The receptor's source is a woman of 80 years or more with acute or convalescent COVID-19. The CDR3 spells CASSEDRGRGALHF. In nucleotides, the CDR3 is TGTGCCAGCAGCGAGGACAGGGGGCGGGGAGCCCTCCACTTT.